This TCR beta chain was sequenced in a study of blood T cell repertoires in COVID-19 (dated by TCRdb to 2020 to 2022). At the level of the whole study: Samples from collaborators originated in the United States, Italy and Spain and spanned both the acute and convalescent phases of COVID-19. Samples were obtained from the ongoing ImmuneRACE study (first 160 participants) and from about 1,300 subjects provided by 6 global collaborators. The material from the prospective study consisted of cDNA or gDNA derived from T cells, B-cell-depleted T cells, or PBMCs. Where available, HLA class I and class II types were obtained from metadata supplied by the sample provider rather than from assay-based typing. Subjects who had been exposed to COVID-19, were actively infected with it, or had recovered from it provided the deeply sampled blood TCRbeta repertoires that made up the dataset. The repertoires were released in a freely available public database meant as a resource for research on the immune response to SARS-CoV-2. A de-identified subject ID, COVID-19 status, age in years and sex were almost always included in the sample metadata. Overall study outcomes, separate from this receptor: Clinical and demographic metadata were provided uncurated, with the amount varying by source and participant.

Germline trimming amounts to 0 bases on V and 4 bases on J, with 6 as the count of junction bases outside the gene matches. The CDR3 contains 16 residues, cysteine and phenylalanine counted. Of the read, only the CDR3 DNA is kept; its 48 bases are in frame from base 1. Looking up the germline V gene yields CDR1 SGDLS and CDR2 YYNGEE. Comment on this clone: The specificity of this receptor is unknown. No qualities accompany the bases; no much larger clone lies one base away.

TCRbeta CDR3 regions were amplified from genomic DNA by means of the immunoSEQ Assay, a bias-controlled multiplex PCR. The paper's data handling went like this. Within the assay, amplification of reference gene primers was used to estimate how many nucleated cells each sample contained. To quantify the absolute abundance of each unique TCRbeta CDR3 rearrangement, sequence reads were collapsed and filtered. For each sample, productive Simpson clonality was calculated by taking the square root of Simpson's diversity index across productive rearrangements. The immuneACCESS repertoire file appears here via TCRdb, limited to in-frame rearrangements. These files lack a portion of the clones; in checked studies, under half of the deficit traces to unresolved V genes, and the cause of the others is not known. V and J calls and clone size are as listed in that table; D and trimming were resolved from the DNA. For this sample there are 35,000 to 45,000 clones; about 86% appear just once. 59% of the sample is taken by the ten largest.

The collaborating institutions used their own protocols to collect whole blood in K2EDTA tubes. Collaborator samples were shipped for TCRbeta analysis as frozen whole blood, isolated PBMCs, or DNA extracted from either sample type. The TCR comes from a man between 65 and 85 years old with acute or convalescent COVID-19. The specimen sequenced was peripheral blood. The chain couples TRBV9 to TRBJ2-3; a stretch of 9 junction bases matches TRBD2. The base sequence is TGTGCCAGCAGCGTAGGGGCTAGCGGGATGGCAGATACGCAGTATTTT. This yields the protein CASSVGASGMADTQYF.